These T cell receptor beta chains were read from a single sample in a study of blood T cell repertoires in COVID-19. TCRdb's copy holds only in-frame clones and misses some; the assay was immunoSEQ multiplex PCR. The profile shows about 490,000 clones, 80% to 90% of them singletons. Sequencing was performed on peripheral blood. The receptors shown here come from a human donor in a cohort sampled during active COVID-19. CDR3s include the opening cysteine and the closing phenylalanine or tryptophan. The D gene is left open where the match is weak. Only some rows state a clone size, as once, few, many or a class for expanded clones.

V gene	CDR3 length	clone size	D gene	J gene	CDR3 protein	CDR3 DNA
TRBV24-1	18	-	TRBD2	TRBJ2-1	CATSDLGKGGRAYNEQFF	TGTGCCACCAGTGACCTAGGGAAAGGCGGGAGGGCCTACAATGAGCAGTTCTTC
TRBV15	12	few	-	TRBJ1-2	CATSSANYGYTF	TGTGCCACCAGCAGCGCTAACTATGGCTACACCTTC
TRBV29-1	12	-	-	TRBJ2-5	CSAATGQETQYF	TGCAGCGCTGCGACAGGCCAAGAGACCCAGTACTTC
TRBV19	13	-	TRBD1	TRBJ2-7	CASSVTGNHEQYF	TGTGCCAGTAGTGTGACAGGGAACCACGAGCAGTACTTC
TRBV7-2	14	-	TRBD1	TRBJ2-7	CASSVVDRGHEQYF	TGTGCCAGCAGCGTTGTAGACAGGGGGCATGAGCAGTACTTC
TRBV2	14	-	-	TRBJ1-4	CASRRLSSNEKLFF	TGTGCCAGCAGGAGACTCAGCAGTAATGAAAAACTGTTTTTT
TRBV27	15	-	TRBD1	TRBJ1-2	CASSLRTGTGYGYTF	TGTGCCAGCAGCTTACGAACCGGGACAGGATACGGCTACACCTTC
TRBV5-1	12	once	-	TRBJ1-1	CASTYYDTEAFF	TGCGCCAGCACCTATTACGACACTGAAGCTTTCTTT
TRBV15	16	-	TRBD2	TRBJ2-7	CATSRGLAGPSYEQYF	TGTGCCACCAGCAGAGGTCTAGCGGGGCCCTCCTACGAGCAGTACTTC
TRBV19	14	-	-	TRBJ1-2	CASSGTGTGFGYTF	TGTGCCAGTAGTGGTACCGGGACTGGTTTTGGCTACACCTTC
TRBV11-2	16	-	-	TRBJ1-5	CASSLLAGASNQPQHF	TGTGCCAGCAGCTTACTCGCAGGGGCCTCGAATCAGCCCCAGCATTTT
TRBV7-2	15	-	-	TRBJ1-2	CASSFTPQVDYGYTF	TGTGCCAGCAGCTTCACACCCCAGGTAGACTATGGCTACACCTTC
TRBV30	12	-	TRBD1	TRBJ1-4	CAWRQGVRKLFF	TGTGCCTGGAGACAGGGGGTACGAAAACTGTTTTTT
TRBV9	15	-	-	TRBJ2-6	CASNLGDSGANVLTF	TGTGCCAGCAATTTAGGGGACTCTGGGGCCAACGTCCTGACTTTC
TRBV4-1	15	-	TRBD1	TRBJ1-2	CASSQDWGQGGGYTF	TGCGCCAGCAGCCAAGATTGGGGACAGGGAGGCGGCTACACCTTC
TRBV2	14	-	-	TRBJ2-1	CASNRSPPDNEQFF	TGTGCCAGCAACCGAAGCCCCCCGGACAATGAGCAGTTCTTC
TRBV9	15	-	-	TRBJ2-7	CASSVTLDLPGEQYF	TGTGCCAGCAGCGTAACCCTGGACCTCCCGGGGGAGCAGTACTTC
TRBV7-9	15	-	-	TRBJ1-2	CASTLTDGTADGYTF	TGTGCCAGCACCCTAACGGACGGGACTGCCGATGGCTACACCTTC
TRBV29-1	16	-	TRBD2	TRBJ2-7	CSAGGVVAGGSTEQYF	TGCAGCGCCGGAGGGGTCGTTGCGGGAGGTTCTACCGAGCAGTACTTC
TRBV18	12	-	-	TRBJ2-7	CASSHSSYEQYF	TGTGCCAGCTCCCATAGCTCCTACGAGCAGTACTTC
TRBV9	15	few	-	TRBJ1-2	CASSASGIGGYGYTF	TGTGCCAGCAGCGCTAGCGGGATAGGGGGCTATGGCTACACCTTC
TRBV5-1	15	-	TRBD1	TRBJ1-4	CASSSRPGGSSELFF	TGCGCCAGCAGCTCACGACCAGGGGGGTCAAGTGAACTGTTTTTT
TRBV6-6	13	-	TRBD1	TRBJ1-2	CASRRDRDYGYTF	TGTGCCAGCAGGAGGGACAGGGACTATGGCTACACCTTC
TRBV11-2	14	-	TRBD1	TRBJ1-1	CASSLARGLESAFF	TGTGCCAGCAGCTTAGCCAGGGGGCTCGAGTCAGCTTTCTTT
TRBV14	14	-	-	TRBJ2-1	CASSQVGQVGEQFF	TGTGCCAGCAGCCAAGTTGGCCAGGTCGGTGAGCAGTTCTTC
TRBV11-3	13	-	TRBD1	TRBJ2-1	CASSQQRQGKQFF	TGTGCCAGCAGCCAACAAAGACAGGGGAAACAGTTCTTC
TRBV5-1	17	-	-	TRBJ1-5	CASSAGPEGGSNQPQHF	TGCGCCAGCAGCGCAGGACCCGAGGGGGGGAGCAATCAGCCCCAGCATTTT
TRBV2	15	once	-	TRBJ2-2	CASSDGFANTGELFF	TGTGCCAGCAGTGACGGGTTCGCGAACACCGGGGAGCTGTTTTTT
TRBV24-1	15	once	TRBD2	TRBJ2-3	CATSDPSGSGDTQYF	TGTGCCACCAGTGACCCTAGCGGGAGTGGGGATACGCAGTATTTT
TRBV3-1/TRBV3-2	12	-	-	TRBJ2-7	CASSKQGYEQYF	TGTGCCAGCAGCAAACAGGGCTACGAGCAGTACTTC
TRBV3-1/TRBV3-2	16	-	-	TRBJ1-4	CASSRDRGSTNEKLFF	TGTGCCAGCAGCCGCGACAGAGGATCAACTAATGAAAAACTGTTTTTT
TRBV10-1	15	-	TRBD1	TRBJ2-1	CASRDDRGPYNEQFF	TGCGCCAGCAGGGATGACAGGGGGCCCTACAATGAGCAGTTCTTC
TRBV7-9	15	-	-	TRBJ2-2	CASSLGQANTGELFF	TGTGCCAGCAGCTTAGGACAGGCCAACACCGGGGAGCTGTTTTTT
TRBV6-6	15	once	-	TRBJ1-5	CASRGIGEGVQPQHF	TGTGCCAGCAGGGGCATTGGGGAGGGAGTTCAGCCCCAGCATTTT
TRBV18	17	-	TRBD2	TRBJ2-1	CASSPPGLAGSGNEQFF	TGTGCCAGCTCACCCCCGGGACTAGCGGGATCGGGGAATGAGCAGTTCTTC
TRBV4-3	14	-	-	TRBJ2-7	CASSQTQGPGEQYF	TGCGCCAGCAGCCAAACCCAGGGCCCGGGCGAGCAGTACTTC
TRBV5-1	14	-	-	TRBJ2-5	CASSGLSRQETQYF	TGCGCCAGCAGCGGACTCTCACGGCAAGAGACCCAGTACTTC
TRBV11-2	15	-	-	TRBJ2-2	CASSLAGLNTGELFF	TGTGCCAGCAGCTTAGCTGGACTTAACACCGGGGAGCTGTTTTTT
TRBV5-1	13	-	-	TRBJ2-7	CASTPPGTYEQYF	TGCGCCAGCACTCCCCCCGGGACATACGAGCAGTACTTC
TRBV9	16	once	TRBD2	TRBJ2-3	CASSTTSGPPTDTQYF	TGTGCCAGCAGTACTACTAGCGGCCCACCCACAGATACGCAGTATTTT
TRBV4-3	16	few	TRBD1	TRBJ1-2	CASSQDFLGTGSGYTF	TGCGCCAGCAGCCAAGATTTCTTAGGGACAGGGAGTGGCTACACCTTC
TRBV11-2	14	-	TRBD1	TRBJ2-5	CASSVRTGGETQYF	TGTGCCAGCAGTGTTCGGACAGGGGGGGAGACCCAGTACTTC
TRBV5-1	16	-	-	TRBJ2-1	CASSKGTLSSYNEQFF	TGCGCCAGCAGCAAAGGGACTCTTAGCTCCTACAATGAGCAGTTCTTC
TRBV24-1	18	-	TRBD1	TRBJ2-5	CATSDSSGGQGILETQYF	TGTGCCACCAGTGATTCTTCAGGGGGACAGGGTATCTTGGAGACCCAGTACTTC
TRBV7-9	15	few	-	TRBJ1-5	CASSLGDLSNQPQHF	TGTGCCAGCAGCTTAGGAGATCTTAGCAATCAGCCCCAGCATTTT